This paragraph reports one T cell receptor (beta chain). This sample stems from a study of blood T cell repertoires in COVID-19. In the original workflow: The assay estimated nucleated cells by amplifying reference gene primers. The data were produced by immunoSEQ multiplex PCR, yet TCRdb's version contains in-frame clones alone and is incomplete. From that table come the V and J calls and clone size; the DNA was used to work out D and trimming. In the table there are about 130,000 clones, around four fifths of which are singletons. After removal of 3 bases from V and 2 bases from J, the junction contained 0 bases not matched to a gene. This CDR3 has 14 residues. The V gene's germline CDR1 is SGDLS and CDR2 YYNGEE. The cohort comprised adults aged roughly 18 to 95 years residing in approximately 25 US areas. For recovered donors of Cohort 3, there were two negative PCRs, clearance, or symptom resolution.

The sequenced sample consisted of PBMCs or T cells enriched from blood (not recorded which). This rearrangement joins TRBV9 to TRBJ1-3; TRBD1 matches at 9 bases. The TCR comes from a man aged 30-40 years who had recovered from COVID-19. The DNA for the CDR3 is TGTGCCAGCAGCGGACAGGGGGCTGGAAACACCATATATTTT. The encoded protein is CASSGQGAGNTIYF.